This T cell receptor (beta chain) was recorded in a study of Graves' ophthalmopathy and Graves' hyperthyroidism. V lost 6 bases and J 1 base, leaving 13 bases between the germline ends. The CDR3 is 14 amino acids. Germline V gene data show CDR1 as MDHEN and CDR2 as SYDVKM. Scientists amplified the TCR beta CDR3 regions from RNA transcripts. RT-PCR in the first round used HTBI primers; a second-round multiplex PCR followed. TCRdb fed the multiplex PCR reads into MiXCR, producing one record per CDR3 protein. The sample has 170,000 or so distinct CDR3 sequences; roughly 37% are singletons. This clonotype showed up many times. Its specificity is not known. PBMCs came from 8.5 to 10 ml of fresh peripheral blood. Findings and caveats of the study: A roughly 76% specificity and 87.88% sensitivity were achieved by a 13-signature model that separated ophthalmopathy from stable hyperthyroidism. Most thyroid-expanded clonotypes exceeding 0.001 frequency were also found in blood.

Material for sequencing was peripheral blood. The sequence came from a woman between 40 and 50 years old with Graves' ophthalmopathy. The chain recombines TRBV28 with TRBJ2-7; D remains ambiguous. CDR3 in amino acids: CASRAVGLSYEQYF. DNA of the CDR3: TGTGCCAGCAGGGCCGTAGGGCTTTCCTACGAGCAGTACTTC.